Listed here are 19 T cell receptor beta chains from one sample, sequenced in a study of T cell responses to AZD1222 COVID-19 vaccine. Repertoires were generated with immunoSEQ multiplex PCR, while TCRdb's copy carries only in-frame clones and drops some. The sample has more than 75,000 clones, 80% to 90% seen once; the top ten hold roughly 1.7%. The sample consisted of peripheral blood, taken on day 0 of AZD1222 vaccination. These receptors all stem from an adult in good health.

The rearrangement links TRBV7-3 to TRBJ2-1; 7 nucleotides align to TRBD2. CDR1 and CDR2 from the germline V gene are SGHTA and FQGTGA. This CDR3 contains 15 residues. V shed 6 bases and J 5 bases; nucleotides not matched to a gene: 10. Here the CDR3 DNA reads TGTGCCAGCAGTAGAGGCGGGGGAGATAACAATGAGCAGTTCTTC. Amino acid sequence: CASSRGGGDNNEQFF.

This chain links TRBV10-1 with TRBJ1-3, with a possible D match to TRBD1 (5 bases). Looked up from germline, CDR1 is WNHNN and CDR2 is SYGVQD (reference sequence). The V gene lost 3 bases and the J gene lost 0 bases, with 9 bases spanning the gap. The CDR3 runs to 15 residues. CDR3 residues: CASSDGGTSGNTIYF. CDR3 DNA sequence: TGCGCCAGCAGTGATGGCGGGACCTCTGGAAACACCATATATTTT.

The chain links TRBV19 to TRBJ1-1; D might be TRBD1 (5 bases). CDR3 length: 12 amino acids. CDR1 is LNHDA, CDR2 SQIVND, per germline (reference sequence). V shed 5 bases and J shed 6 bases, with 10 bases lying between them. CDR3 sequence: CASSWGRAEAFF. In nucleotides, the CDR3 is TGTGCCAGTAGTTGGGGCAGGGCTGAAGCTTTCTTT.

The chain joins TRBV11-2 to TRBJ1-5; 7 nucleotides align to TRBD1. Germline trimming cut 5 bases from V and 3 bases from J; bases unmatched to any gene: 13. The CDR3 covers 17 residues. The V gene's germline CDR1 is SGHAT and CDR2 FQNNGV. CDR3 amino acids: CASSRGIYRGNNQPQHF. CDR3 DNA sequence: TGTGCCAGCAGCCGTGGGATCTACAGGGGCAACAATCAGCCCCAGCATTTT.

This clone was observed a few times. This sample includes further DNA sequences coding for the same CDR3. V usage is TRBV18 and J usage is TRBJ2-7; D unclear. The CDR3 runs to 13 residues. Germline assignment: CDR1 KGHSH and CDR2 LQKENI. Trimming took 1 base from V and 1 from J, leaving 5 bases between them. The CDR3 here is CASSPRGSYEQYF. CDR3 sequence (DNA): TGTGCCAGCTCACCACGTGGGTCCTACGAGCAGTACTTC.

The chain combines TRBV6-2 or TRBV6-3 with TRBJ1-2; D possibly corresponds to TRBD1 (5 bases). CDR1 and CDR2 from the germline V gene are MNHEY and SVGEGT. The CDR3 spans 15 residues. Trimming removed 5 bases from V and 4 bases from J, with 17 bases in between. CDR3 DNA: TGTGCCAGCAGTACTCCGGGACGGCCGGGCTATGGCTACACCTTC. Encoded protein: CASSTPGRPGYGYTF.

The gene calls are TRBV19 and TRBJ1-1, with D uncertain. V was shortened by 10 bases and J by 1 base, with 19 bases between the two germline ends. CDR3 length: 15 amino acids. The V gene's germline CDR1 is LNHDA and CDR2 SQIVND (reference sequence). As DNA, the CDR3 is TGTGCCACCCTACCGTCTCACCTGAAGAACACTGAAGCTTTCTTT. Its translation: CATLPSHLKNTEAFF.

The chain combines TRBV6-5 with TRBJ2-7, with 9 bases fitting TRBD1. Germline CDR1 is MNHEY and CDR2 is SVGAGI. V shed 6 bases, J shed 6 bases, and the junction held 9 bases outside the gene matches. There are 14 residues in the CDR3. The DNA for the CDR3 is TGTGCCAGCAGCTCGGACAGGGGAACGTCCGAGCAGTACTTC. It is translated as CASSSDRGTSEQYF.

The V and J genes are TRBV28 and TRBJ2-7; TRBD2 matches at 12 bases. V lost 0 bases, J lost 2 bases, and 5 bases stayed unmatched. CDR3 length: 17 amino acids. Per germline, CDR1 MDHEN and CDR2 SYDVKM. The DNA of the CDR3 is TGTGCCAGCAGTTTATGGTCTAGCGGGGGGGCCACCTACGAGCAGTACTTC. It is translated as CASSLWSSGGATYEQYF. The complete variable domain, with remaining parts taken from reference TRBV28 and TRBJ2-7, reads DVKVTQSSRYLVKRTGEKVFLECVQDMDHENMFWYRQDPGLGLRLIYFSYDVKMKEKGDIPEGYSVSREKKERFSLILESASTNQTSMYLCASSLWSSGGATYEQYFGPGTRLTVT.

This chain uses TRBV7-2 with TRBJ2-2; D call uncertain. Germline V gives CDR1 SGHTA, CDR2 FQGNSA. V shed 2 bases and J shed 9 bases, with 10 bases lying between them. The CDR3 runs to 13 residues. CDR3: CASSLNGVRELFF. CDR3 DNA sequence: TGTGCCAGCAGCTTAAATGGAGTCCGGGAGCTGTTTTTT.

The chain combines TRBV9 with TRBJ2-2, with D perhaps TRBD2 (6 bases). CDR1 is SGDLS, CDR2 YYNGEE, per germline. The CDR3 is 14 residues long. V was cut by 6 bases and J by 4 bases, with 13 bases left in between. CDR3 region: CASTETSSTGELFF. The CDR3, as DNA: TGTGCCAGCACCGAGACTAGTAGCACCGGGGAGCTGTTTTTT.

The V and J genes are TRBV28 and TRBJ1-2, with 9 bases identical to TRBD1. The CDR3 totals 14 residues. In germline, CDR1 is MDHEN, CDR2 SYDVKM. V gave up 6 bases and J gave up 6 bases; unmatched junction bases: 8. CDR3 sequence: CASRSPGQGNGYTF. The CDR3 bases are TGTGCCAGCAGATCTCCGGGACAGGGTAATGGCTACACCTTC.

This sequence joins TRBV6-6 and TRBJ2-1, with TRBD1 matching 12 bases. The J segment lost 9 bases and the V segment lost 7 bases, leaving 10 bases of the junction unmatched. Germline V gene sequence: CDR1 MNHNY, CDR2 SVGAGI (reference sequence). The CDR3 extends over 15 amino acids. CDR3 nucleotide sequence: TGTGCCAGCATCGACCGGGACAGGGGGCGAACTGAGCAGTTCTTC. It yields the protein CASIDRDRGRTEQFF.

The genes are TRBV7-2 and TRBJ2-3; no firm D call. The CDR3 is 12 residues long. Germline CDR1 and CDR2: SGHTA and FQGNSA. V was shortened by 5 bases and J by 6 bases, with 9 bases between the two germline ends. The CDR3 nucleotides read TGTGCCAGCAGCACGGCCCCCGATACGCAGTATTTT. Translated: CASSTAPDTQYF. The full variable domain, its missing parts supplied by reference TRBV7-2 and TRBJ2-3, is GAGVSQSPSNKVTEKGKDVELRCDPISGHTALYWYRQSLGQGLEFLIYFQGNSAPDKSGLPSDRFSAERTGGSVSTLTIQRTQQEDSAVYLCASSTAPDTQYFGPGTRLTVL.

The chain links TRBV4-1 to TRBJ2-2, with TRBD1 matching 9 bases. The CDR3 extends over 20 amino acids. CDR1 is MGHRA, CDR2 YSYEKL, per germline. J was trimmed by 7 bases and V by 1 base; bases with no gene match: 19. CDR3 in DNA: TGCGCCAGCAGCCAAGTTAAGGGGCATCCGGGACAGGGATTCGGCGGGGAGCTGTTTTTT. Protein sequence: CASSQVKGHPGQGFGGELFF.

The chain recombines TRBV30 with TRBJ1-2; 9 nucleotides line up with TRBD1. Germline V lookup: CDR1 GTSNPN, CDR2 SVGIG (reference sequence). Trimming removed 1 base from V and 7 bases from J; junction bases left unmatched: 4. The CDR3 loop spans 13 amino acids. CDR3 protein: CAWSDRGRRGYTF. The CDR3 DNA is TGTGCCTGGAGTGACAGGGGGCGGCGTGGCTACACCTTC. Full variable domain (remainder filled in from reference TRBV30 and TRBJ1-2): SQTIHQWPATLVQPVGSPLSLECTVEGTSNPNLYWYRQAAGRGLQLLFYSVGIGQISSEVPQNLSASRPQDRQFILSSKKLLLSDSGFYLCAWSDRGRRGYTFGSGTRLTVV.

The chain recombines TRBV2 with TRBJ1-3; D unresolved. Per the germline V gene, CDR1 is SNHLY and CDR2 is FYNNEI. Trimming cost V 6 bases and J 0 bases, with 12 bases left between them. The CDR3 length is 15 residues. CDR3 DNA sequence: TGTGCCAGCAGAGCCTCTTTAGGCTCTGGAAACACCATATATTTT. It specifies CASRASLGSGNTIYF. The full variable domain, completed using reference TRBV2 and TRBJ1-3, is EPEVTQTPSHQVTQMGQEVILRCVPISNHLYFYWYRQILGQKVEFLVSFYNNEISEKSEIFDDQFSVERPDGSNFTLKIRSTKLEDSAMYFCASRASLGSGNTIYFGEGSWLTVV.

The J gene is TRBJ1-5, the V gene TRBV6-5; tentatively, D is TRBD1 (5 bases). The V and J ends lost 0 bases and 6 bases respectively, with 12 bases between them. The CDR3 runs 15 residues. Germline CDR1 is MNHEY and CDR2 is SVGAGI. The DNA of the CDR3 is TGTGCCAGCAGTTACTCGGTCGGGGGAACTCAGCCCCAGCATTTT. Its translation is CASSYSVGGTQPQHF.

V is TRBV27 and J is TRBJ1-1, with D perhaps TRBD1 (5 bases). This CDR3 is built from 15 residues. CDR1 is MNHEY, CDR2 SMNVEV, per germline (reference sequence). V was trimmed by 6 bases and J by 5 bases, leaving 19 bases between them. CDR3 nucleotide sequence: TGTGCCAGCAGCCCACATGGGGCTATCTGGACTGAAGCTTTCTTT. Translated, it gives CASSPHGAIWTEAFF.